The 7 T cell receptor beta chains in this list originate from one sample, sequenced in a study of monozygotic twins with inflammatory bowel disease (dated 2019 in TCRdb). The method was 5' RACE. This sample was sequenced with an Illumina HiSeq 2500. Reads reprocessed by TCRdb are summarized as one entry per CDR3 protein sequence, and DNA is absent. This sample's clone table shows around 200,000 distinct CDR3 sequences. The top ten clonotypes cover approximately 1.5% of the sample. Sequences were obtained from blood. The receptors come from a human donor with ulcerative colitis or Crohn's disease, or a healthy co-twin of an affected twin (not recorded which).

The chain uses TRBV12-3 or TRBV12-4 and TRBJ1-2; TCRdb calls TRBD1, which cannot be checked without DNA. This CDR3 is built from 14 residues. This chain's CDR3 is CASSRFGIDYGYTF.

The chain joins TRBV12-3 or TRBV12-4 to TRBJ1-1; the TCRdb call, TRBD1, lacks DNA for checking. This CDR3 comprises 13 residues. CDR3 sequence reads: CASGPGSRFKAFF.

The genes are TRBV7-6 and TRBJ1-1. The germline V gene encodes CDR1 SGHVS and CDR2 FNYEAQ. The CDR3 extends over 13 amino acids. This CDR3 reads CASSPRRNTEAFF.

V and J are TRBV6-5 and TRBJ2-2; TCRdb's assignment of TRBD1 cannot be checked, as there is no DNA. The CDR3 is 16 residues long. Germline CDR1 reads MNHEY; CDR2 reads SVGAGI. CDR3: CASSYRQGVSGGELFF.

This sequence joins TRBV18 and TRBJ1-2; TCRdb calls TRBD1, which cannot be checked without DNA. CDR3 length: 14 amino acids. The germline V gene has CDR1 KGHSH and CDR2 LQKENI. This CDR3 reads CASSPPYRQHGYTF.

The chain combines TRBV20-1 with TRBJ1-5; without DNA, the TCRdb call of TRBD1 cannot be checked. The CDR3 is 14 residues long. Per the germline V gene, CDR1 is DFQATT and CDR2 is SNEGSKA (reference sequence). This chain's CDR3 is CSARGTGLYQPQHF.

V is TRBV5-1 and J is TRBJ1-1; the TRBD1 assignment by TCRdb is unverifiable without DNA. Germline CDR1 reads SGHRS; CDR2 reads YFSETQ. The length of the CDR3 is 13 residues. CDR3 loop: CASSWTRNTEAFF.